This paragraph covers one T cell receptor beta chain sequence. Its antigen is still unknown. Relative to the germline gene, one junction end is altered; a read error may explain this. The data stem from a study of cytomegalovirus exposure and HLA in healthy donors. Study-wide background: Early released data had tens of millions of unique TCRs, all coming from HLA-typed donors. General observations from the study: In a later analysis, 17,000 or so TCR beta sequences were associated with HLA alleles at 0.05 false discovery rate. Exclusion as indistinguishable affected some V segments, including TRBV6-2 and TRBV6-3. The investigators catalogued 164 TCR beta chains as cytomegalovirus-associated.

The CDR3 loop spans 19 amino acids. CDR1 is SNHLY and CDR2 is FYNNEI in the germline V gene. Primers included in the PCR were 60 Vbeta and 13 Jbeta primers. Sequencing used immunoSEQ multiplex PCR; TCRdb keeps in-frame clones, though not all of them. Among 100,000 to 150,000 clones listed, approximately 80% were seen once. The clonotype was recovered from a woman in her 40s in good health and CMV-seropositive. The chain combines TRBV2 with TRBJ2-6; 9 bases align to TRBD2. Sequenced material: PBMCs. The CDR3 region is CASRPGTSLPLSGVNVLTF. Written as DNA, the CDR3 is TGTGCCAGCAGGCCCGGGACTAGCCTACCCCTCTCTGGGGTCAACGTCCTGACTTTC.